This TCR beta chain was captured by sequencing in a study of T cell repertoires in cytomegalovirus infection (dated by TCRdb to about 2019). Background for the entire study: Because public TCR beta signatures pointed to carriage of CMV infection together with the matching HLA type, the HLA type of each donor mattered for the analysis. The paper's findings and limits, for the study overall: In both this cohort and an independent roughly 330-donor cohort, the cumulative frequency of public TCR beta family members distinguished carriers of CMV infection plus the relevant HLA type. The ex vivo response was dominated by HLA-C-restricted CMV-specific TCR beta clonotypes, which also provided the single most frequent clonotype in two of eight donors.

This clonotype was observed a handful of times. This clone's antigen is unknown. No base-level quality is on record; no much larger clone is a single base apart. TCRdb records Illumina HiSeq 1500 as the sequencer. TCRdb trimmed the raw reads at Q25, called clones with MiXCR and kept productive beta chains. Under each unique CDR3 protein, matching rows form one entry showing the most common genes and DNA. This sample holds 150,000 to 200,000 distinct CDR3 sequences; 25% to 30% were observed only once. Roughly 31% of the sample is held by the ten biggest clonotypes. From the cysteine up to the phenylalanine, the CDR3 has a length of 17 residues. Only CDR3 DNA is held: 51 bases, read in frame from base 1. In the germline V gene, CDR1 corresponds to SGDLS and CDR2 to YYNGEE. The trim is 0 bases for V and 1 base for J, with a gap of 14 bases between the germline ends.

The source material was PBMCs. The clonotype was recovered from a human donor in good health (CMV status not recorded). Some clones in this sample may be carry-over from other donors' samples. The rearrangement joined TRBV9 to TRBJ2-1; the D gene assignment is perhaps TRBD1 or TRBD2, with each matching 6 bases. The DNA sequence reads TGTGCCAGCAGCGTAGGGATACAAGGGGGGTCCTACAATGAGCAGTTCTTC. Its translation reads: CASSVGIQGGSYNEQFF.